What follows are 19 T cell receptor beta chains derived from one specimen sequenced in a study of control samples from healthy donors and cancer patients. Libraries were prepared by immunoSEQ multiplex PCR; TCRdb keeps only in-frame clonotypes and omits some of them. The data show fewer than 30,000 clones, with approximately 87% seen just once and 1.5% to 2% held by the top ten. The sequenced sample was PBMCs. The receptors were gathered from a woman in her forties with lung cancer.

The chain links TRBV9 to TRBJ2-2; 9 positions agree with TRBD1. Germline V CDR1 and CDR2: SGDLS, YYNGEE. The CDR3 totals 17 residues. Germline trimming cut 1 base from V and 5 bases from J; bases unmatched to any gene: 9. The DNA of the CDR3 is TGTGCCAGCAGCGTAAACAGGGGGCGGACGGTGACCGGGGAGCTGTTTTTT. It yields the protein CASSVNRGRTVTGELFF.

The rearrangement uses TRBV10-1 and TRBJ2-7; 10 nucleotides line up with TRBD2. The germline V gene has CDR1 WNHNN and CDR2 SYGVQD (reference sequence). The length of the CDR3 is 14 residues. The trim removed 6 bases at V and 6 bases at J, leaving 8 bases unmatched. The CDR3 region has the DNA TGCGCCAGCAGCGCTAGCGGGGGAGCTACCGAGCAGTACTTC. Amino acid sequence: CASSASGGATEQYF.

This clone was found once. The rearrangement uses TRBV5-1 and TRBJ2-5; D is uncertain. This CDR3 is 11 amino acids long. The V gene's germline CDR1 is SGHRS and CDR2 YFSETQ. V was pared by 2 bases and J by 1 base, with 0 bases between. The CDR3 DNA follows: TGCGCCAGCAGCTTCCAAGAGACCCAGTACTTC. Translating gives CASSFQETQYF.

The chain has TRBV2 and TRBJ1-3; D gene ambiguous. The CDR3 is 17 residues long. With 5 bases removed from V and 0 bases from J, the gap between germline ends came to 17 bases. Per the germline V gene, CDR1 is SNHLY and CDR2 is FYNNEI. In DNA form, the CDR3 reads TGTGCCAGCAGTACCCCTTTAGATTTCCTCTCTGGAAACACCATATATTTT. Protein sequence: CASSTPLDFLSGNTIYF.

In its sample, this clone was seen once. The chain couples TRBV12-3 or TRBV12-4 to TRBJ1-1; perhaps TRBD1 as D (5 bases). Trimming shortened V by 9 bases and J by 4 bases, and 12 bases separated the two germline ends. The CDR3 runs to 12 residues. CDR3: CARRRGSTEAFF. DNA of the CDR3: TGTGCCAGACGGCGGGGGAGCACTGAAGCTTTCTTT.

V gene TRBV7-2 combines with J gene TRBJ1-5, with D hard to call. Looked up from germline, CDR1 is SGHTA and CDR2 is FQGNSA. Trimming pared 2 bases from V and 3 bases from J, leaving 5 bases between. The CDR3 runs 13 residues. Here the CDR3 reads CASSLTNNQPQHF. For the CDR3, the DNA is TGTGCCAGCAGCTTAACGAACAATCAGCCCCAGCATTTT.

The CDR3 loop is CASSQAQNQPQHF. In nucleotides, the CDR3 is TGTGCCAGCAGCCAAGCCCAGAATCAGCCCCAGCATTTT. The V and J genes are TRBV3-1 (or the pseudogene TRBV3-2) and TRBJ1-5; no clear D gene. The germline V gene encodes CDR1 LGHDT and CDR2 YNNKEL (reference sequence). This CDR3 has 13 residues. The V end was cut by 1 base, the J end by 4 bases, with 5 bases between.

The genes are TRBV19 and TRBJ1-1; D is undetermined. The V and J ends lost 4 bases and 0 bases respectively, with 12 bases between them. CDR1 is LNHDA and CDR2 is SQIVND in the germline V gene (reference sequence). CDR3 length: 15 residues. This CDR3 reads CASSTIPDMNTEAFF. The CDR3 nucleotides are TGTGCCAGTAGTACTATTCCAGACATGAACACTGAAGCTTTCTTT.

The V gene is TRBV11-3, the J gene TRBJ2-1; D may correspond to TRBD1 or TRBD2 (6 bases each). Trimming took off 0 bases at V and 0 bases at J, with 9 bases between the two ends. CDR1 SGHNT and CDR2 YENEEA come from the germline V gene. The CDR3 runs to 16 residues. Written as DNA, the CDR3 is TGTGCCAGCAGCTTAGACAGGGGAGGCTCCTACAATGAGCAGTTCTTC. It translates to CASSLDRGGSYNEQFF.

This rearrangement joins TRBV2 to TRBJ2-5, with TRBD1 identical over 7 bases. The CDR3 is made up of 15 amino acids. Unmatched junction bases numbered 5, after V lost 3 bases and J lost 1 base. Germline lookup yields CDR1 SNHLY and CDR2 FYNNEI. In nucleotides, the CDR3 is TGTGCCAGCAGTGATAGGGCAGGGGGCCAAGAGACCCAGTACTTC. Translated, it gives CASSDRAGGQETQYF.

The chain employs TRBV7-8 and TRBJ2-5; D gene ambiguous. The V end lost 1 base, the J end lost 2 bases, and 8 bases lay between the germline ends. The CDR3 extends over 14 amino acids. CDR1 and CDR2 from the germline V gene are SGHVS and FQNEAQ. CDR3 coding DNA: TGTGCCAGCAGCTTAGGACCCGGTCAAGAGACCCAGTACTTC. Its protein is CASSLGPGQETQYF.

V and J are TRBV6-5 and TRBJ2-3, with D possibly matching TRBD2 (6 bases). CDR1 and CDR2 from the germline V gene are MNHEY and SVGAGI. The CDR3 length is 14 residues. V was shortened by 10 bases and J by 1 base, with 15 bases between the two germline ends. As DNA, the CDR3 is TGTGCCACCATGCCGACGGGGGGCACAGATACGCAGTATTTT. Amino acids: CATMPTGGTDTQYF.

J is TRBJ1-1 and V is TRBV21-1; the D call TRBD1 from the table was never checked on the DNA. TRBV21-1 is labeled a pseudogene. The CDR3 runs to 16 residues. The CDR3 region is CASSGLPGTENTEAFF. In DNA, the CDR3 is TGTGCCAGCAGCGGTCTTCCCGGGACAGAGAACACTGAAGCTTTCTTT.

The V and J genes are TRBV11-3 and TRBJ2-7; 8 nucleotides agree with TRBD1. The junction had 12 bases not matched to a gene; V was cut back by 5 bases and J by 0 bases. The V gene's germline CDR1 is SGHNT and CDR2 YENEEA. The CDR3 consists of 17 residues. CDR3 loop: CASSRPGTGRSSYEQYF. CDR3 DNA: TGTGCCAGCAGCCGACCCGGGACAGGCCGTAGCTCCTACGAGCAGTACTTC.

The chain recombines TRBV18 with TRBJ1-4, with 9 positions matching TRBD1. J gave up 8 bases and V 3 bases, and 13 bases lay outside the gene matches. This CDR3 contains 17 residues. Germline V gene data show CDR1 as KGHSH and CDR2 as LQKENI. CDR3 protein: CASSPQARQGVTEKLFF. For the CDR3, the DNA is TGTGCCAGCTCACCTCAGGCCAGACAGGGGGTTACCGAAAAACTGTTTTTT.

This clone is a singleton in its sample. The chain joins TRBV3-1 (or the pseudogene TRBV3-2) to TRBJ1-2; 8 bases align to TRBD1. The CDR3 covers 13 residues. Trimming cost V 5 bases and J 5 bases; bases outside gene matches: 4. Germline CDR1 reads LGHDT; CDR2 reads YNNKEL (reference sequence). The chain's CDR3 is CASSIRTGYGYTF. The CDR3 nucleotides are TGTGCCAGCAGCATCCGGACAGGGTATGGCTACACCTTC.

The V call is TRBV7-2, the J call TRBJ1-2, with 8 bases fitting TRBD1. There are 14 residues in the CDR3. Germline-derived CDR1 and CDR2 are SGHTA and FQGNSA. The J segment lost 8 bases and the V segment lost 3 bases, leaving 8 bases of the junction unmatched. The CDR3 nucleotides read TGTGCCAGCAGCTTCGGACAGGGCCGGACGGGCTACACCTTC. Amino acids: CASSFGQGRTGYTF.

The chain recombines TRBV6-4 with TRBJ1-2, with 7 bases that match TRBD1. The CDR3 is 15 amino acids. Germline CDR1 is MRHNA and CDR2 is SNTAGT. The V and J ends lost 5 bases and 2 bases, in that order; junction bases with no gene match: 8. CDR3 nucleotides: TGTGCCAGCAGTTGGAGTGACAGGGCCAACTATGGCTACACCTTC. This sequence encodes CASSWSDRANYGYTF.

For the CDR3, the DNA is TGTGCCAGCAGCGTCGGTGGGTATGGCTACACCTTC. Its protein product is CASSVGGYGYTF. The chain uses TRBV9 and TRBJ1-2; D not certain. V dropped 2 bases and J dropped 5 bases, with 7 bases sitting between them. This CDR3 has 12 residues. The germline V gene has CDR1 SGDLS and CDR2 YYNGEE. The complete variable domain, with remaining parts taken from reference TRBV9 and TRBJ1-2, reads DSGVTQTPKHLITATGQRVTLRCSPRSGDLSVYWYQQSLDQGLQFLIQYYNGEERAKGNILERFSAQQFPDLHSELNLSSLELGDSALYFCASSVGGYGYTFGSGTRLTVV.